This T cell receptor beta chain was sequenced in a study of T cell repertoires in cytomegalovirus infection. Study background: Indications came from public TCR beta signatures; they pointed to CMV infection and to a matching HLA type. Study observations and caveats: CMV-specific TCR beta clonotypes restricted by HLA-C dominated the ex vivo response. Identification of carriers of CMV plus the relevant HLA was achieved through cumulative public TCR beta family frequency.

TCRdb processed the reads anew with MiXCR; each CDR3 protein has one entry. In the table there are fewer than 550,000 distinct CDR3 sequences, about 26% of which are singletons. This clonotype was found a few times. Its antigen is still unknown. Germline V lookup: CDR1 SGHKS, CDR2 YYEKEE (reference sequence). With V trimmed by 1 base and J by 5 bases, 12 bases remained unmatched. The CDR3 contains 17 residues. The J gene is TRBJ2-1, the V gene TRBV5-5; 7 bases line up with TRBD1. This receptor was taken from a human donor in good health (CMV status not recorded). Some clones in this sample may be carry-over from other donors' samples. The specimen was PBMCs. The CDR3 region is CASSLLLRQGVDNEQFF. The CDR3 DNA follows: TGTGCCAGCAGCTTGCTGTTGAGGCAGGGGGTGGACAATGAGCAGTTCTTC.